This T cell receptor beta chain was obtained from a study of blood T cell repertoires in COVID-19. About the research overall: The United States, Italy and Spain were the sources of the acute and convalescent COVID-19 samples. From T cells, B-cell-depleted T cells, or PBMCs came the material, which was cDNA or gDNA.

Authors' data handling: The authors estimated nucleated cell counts from reference gene primer amplification. TCRdb's table, derived via immunoSEQ multiplex PCR, lists solely in-frame clones and lacks some. V, J and clone size derive from that table, while D and trimming were established from the DNA sequence. The table records about 73,000 clones, over 85% of them present only once. This TCR derives from an elderly woman with active or convalescent COVID-19. Sequencing input: peripheral blood.

CDR3 amino acids: CASSHDRRETQYF. The CDR3 bases are TGTGCCAGCAGCCACGACAGGCGAGAGACCCAGTACTTC. The J gene is TRBJ2-5, the V gene TRBV7-3, with TRBD1 as a possible D gene (6 bases). The V end lost 5 bases, the J end lost 4 bases, and 11 bases lay between the germline ends. Germline V CDR1 and CDR2: SGHTA, FQGTGA. This CDR3 contains 13 residues. Full variable domain (remainder filled in from reference TRBV7-3 and TRBJ2-5): GAGVSQTPSNKVTEKGKYVELRCDPISGHTALYWYRQSLGQGPEFLIYFQGTGAADDSGLPNDRFFAVRPEGSVSTLKIQRTERGDSAVYLCASSHDRRETQYFGPGTRLLVL.